This T cell receptor (beta chain) was sequenced in a study of T cells in Graves' hyperthyroidism and ophthalmopathy. TCR beta CDR3 region amplification was performed from RNA transcripts. The study used the HTBI primer set for a first-round RT-PCR of the TCR CDR3. TCRdb used MiXCR to reprocess the multiplex PCR reads, holding one entry per CDR3 protein. The table records 300,000 to 450,000 distinct CDR3 sequences, roughly 15% of them present only once. Study results and limitations: Most thyroid clonotypes expanded above 0.001 were also detected in blood.

A NOSPECS grade of at least 4, a Clinical Activity Score of at least 3 and duration under 3 months were recorded in ophthalmopathy patients. Diagnosing involved the use of clinical symptoms, serum thyroxine and TRAb, thyroid ultrasound and orbital computed tomography. This clonotype was seen ten or more times. Its specificity is unknown. Sequencing input: blood. This clonotype was obtained from a woman in her 30s with Graves' ophthalmopathy.

The CDR3 region is CASSEEVSTEAFF. The CDR3 DNA follows: TGTGCCAGCAGTGAAGAGGTGAGCACTGAAGCTTTCTTT. V and J are TRBV2 and TRBJ1-1; D gene uncertain. Trimming cost V 1 base and J 4 bases, with 7 bases left between them. CDR1 is SNHLY, CDR2 FYNNEI, per germline. The CDR3 length is 13 residues.